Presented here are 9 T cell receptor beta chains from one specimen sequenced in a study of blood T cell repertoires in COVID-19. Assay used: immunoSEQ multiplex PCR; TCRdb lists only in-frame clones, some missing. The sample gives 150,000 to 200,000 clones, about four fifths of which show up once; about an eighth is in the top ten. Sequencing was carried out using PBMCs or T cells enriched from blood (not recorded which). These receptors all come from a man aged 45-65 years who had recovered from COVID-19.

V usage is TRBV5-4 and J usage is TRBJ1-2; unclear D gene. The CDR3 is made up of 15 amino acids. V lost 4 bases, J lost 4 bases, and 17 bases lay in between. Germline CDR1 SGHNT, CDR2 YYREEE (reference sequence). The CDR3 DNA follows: TGTGCCAGCAGCGATTCGAAACAGAGCACCTATGGCTACACCTTC. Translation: CASSDSKQSTYGYTF.

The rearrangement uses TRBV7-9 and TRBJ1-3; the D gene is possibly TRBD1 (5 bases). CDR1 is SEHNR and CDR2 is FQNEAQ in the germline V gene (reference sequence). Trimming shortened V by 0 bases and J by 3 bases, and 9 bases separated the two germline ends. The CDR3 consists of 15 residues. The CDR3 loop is CASSLAQGYGNTIYF. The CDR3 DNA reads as TGTGCCAGCAGCTTAGCGCAGGGCTATGGAAACACCATATATTTT. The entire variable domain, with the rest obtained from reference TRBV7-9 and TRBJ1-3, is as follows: DTGVSQNPRHKITKRGQNVTFRCDPISEHNRLYWYRQTLGQGPEFLTYFQNEAQLEKSRLLSDRFSAERPKGSFSTLEIQRTEQGDSAMYLCASSLAQGYGNTIYFGEGSWLTVV.

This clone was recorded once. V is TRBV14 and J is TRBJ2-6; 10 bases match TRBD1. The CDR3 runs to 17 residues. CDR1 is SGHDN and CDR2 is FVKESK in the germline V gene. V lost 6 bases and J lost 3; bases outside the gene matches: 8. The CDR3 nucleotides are TGTGCCAGCAGTTTAGGGGGACAGGGGTTTGGGGCCAACGTCCTGACTTTC. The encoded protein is CASSLGGQGFGANVLTF.

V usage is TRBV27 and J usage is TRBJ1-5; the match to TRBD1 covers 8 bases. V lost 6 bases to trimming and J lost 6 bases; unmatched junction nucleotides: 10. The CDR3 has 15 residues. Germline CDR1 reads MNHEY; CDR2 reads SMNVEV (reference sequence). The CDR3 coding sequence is TGTGCCAGCAGATCTGACAGGGGACTTTCTCAGCCCCAGCATTTT. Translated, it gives CASRSDRGLSQPQHF.

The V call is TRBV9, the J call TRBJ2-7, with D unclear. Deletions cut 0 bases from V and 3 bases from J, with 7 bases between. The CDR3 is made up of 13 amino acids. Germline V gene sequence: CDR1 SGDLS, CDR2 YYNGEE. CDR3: CASSVAHGYEQYF. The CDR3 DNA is TGTGCCAGCAGCGTAGCTCACGGCTACGAGCAGTACTTC.

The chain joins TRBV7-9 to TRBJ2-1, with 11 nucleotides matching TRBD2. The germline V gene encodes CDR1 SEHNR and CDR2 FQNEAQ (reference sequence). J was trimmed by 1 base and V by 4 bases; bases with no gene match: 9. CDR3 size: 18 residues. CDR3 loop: CASSSRGSGGESYNEQFF. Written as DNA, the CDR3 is TGTGCCAGCAGCTCCCGCGGTAGCGGGGGGGAATCCTACAATGAGCAGTTCTTC.

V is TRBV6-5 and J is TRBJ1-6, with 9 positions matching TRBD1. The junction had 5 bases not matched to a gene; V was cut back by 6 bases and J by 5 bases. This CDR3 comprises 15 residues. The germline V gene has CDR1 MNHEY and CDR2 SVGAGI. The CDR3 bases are TGTGCCAGCAGAGGCCGGGACAGGGATAATTCACCCCTCCACTTT. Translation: CASRGRDRDNSPLHF.

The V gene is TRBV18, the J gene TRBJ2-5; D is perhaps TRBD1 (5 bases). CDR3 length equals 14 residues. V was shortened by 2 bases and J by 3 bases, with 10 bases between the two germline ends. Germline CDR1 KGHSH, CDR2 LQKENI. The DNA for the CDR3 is TGTGCCAGCTCACCAGGGGCAGAAAAAGAGACCCAGTACTTC. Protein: CASSPGAEKETQYF.

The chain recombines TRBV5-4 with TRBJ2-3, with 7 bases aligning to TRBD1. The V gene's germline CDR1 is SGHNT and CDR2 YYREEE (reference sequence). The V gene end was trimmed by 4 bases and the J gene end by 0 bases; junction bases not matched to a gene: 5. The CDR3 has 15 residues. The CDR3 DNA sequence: TGTGCCAGCAGCCTCCGGGACAGTAGCACAGATACGCAGTATTTT. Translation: CASSLRDSSTDTQYF.